This T cell receptor (beta chain) came from a study of T cell responses to AZD1222 COVID-19 vaccine. As to this clone: Its antigen is not known.

Study outcomes and limitations: Once two AZD1222 doses were given, Spike-specific TCR breadth and depth went up. All repertoire sampling was performed exclusively after the peak T cell response. A reported finding is that nearly half of spike-specific TCRs target unmutated variant regions.

The repertoire was sequenced with immunoSEQ multiplex PCR; TCRdb's copy has only in-frame clones and lacks some. The table lists 180,000 or so clones, approximately 89% of them singletons. CDR1 is WNHNN and CDR2 is SYGVQD in the germline V gene (reference sequence). The CDR3 has 16 residues. The V segment lost 3 bases and the J segment 6 bases; nucleotides outside the gene matches: 12. The material was peripheral blood, obtained 28 days after the second AZD1222 dose. The chain recombines TRBV10-1 with TRBJ2-3; TRBD1 matches 7 bases. The source of this sequence is an adult who received the AZD1222 COVID-19 vaccine. DNA for the CDR3: TGCGCCAGCAGTGAAGGGGGCACCGGAAGAGACGATACGCAGTATTTT. This encodes CASSEGGTGRDDTQYF.